This entry describes one TCR beta chain. The antigen is undetermined. This sample is drawn from a study of shared clonotypes between healthy human individuals. Overall study findings and caveats: Though the depth was large, rarefaction showed that sorted-subset sequencing was incomplete.

The repertoire was sequenced with immunoSEQ multiplex PCR; TCRdb's copy has only in-frame clones and lacks some. The sample contains about 2.5 million clones, about nine tenths of which appear only once. The germline CDR1 and CDR2 sequences are LNHDA and SQIVND (reference sequence). J gave up 1 base and V 9 bases, and 18 bases lay outside the gene matches. The CDR3 is 17 amino acids. The chain joins TRBV19 to TRBJ2-7, with 7 positions matching TRBD2. The TCR originated in a man aged 18 to 29 in good health. Some clones in this sample may be carry-over from other donors' samples. The specimen sequenced was naive CD4+ T cells from PBMCs. Noted subset: CD45RA+ positively selected. The CDR3 coding sequence is TGTGCCAGGGGCTCGGGAGGCCAATCTACTGAATCCTACGAGCAGTACTTC. Its translation is CARGSGGQSTESYEQYF.